Described below is a single TCR beta chain sequence and its context. Its antigen has not been determined. No per-base quality is available; no much larger clone lies one base away. The source of the sample is a study of control samples from healthy donors and cancer patients (TCRdb year 2020). Library creation used the immunoSEQ multiplex PCR assay. TCRdb provides this immuneACCESS table in a form limited to in-frame rearrangements. Some clones are lacking; in checked studies, under half of them reflect an unresolved V gene, and why the rest are absent is not known. The sample table records 35,000 to 45,000 clones; approximately 82% of these occur just once. Approximately 48% of the sample belongs to the ten largest clones. The CDR1 and CDR2 encoded by the germline V gene are KGHSH and LQKENI. The CDR3 sequence holds 19 residues, the cysteine and phenylalanine included. Here the CDR3 DNA is all that survives: 57 bases in frame from base 1. Relative to germline, V is 3 bases shorter and J is 1 base shorter, with 22 bases between their ends.

The chain is encoded by TRBV18 joined to TRBJ1-3; a confident D gene designation cannot be given. The sequence derives from a man aged 55 to 70 in good health. What was sequenced was blood. Here is the DNA: TGTGCCAGCTCACCGCAGCTGATGTGGCAGCCCGGGTCTGGAAACACCATATATTTT. This sequence encodes CASSPQLMWQPGSGNTIYF.